This TCR beta chain was captured in a study of blood T cell repertoires in COVID-19. Turning to the study itself: T cells, B-cell-depleted T cells, or PBMCs provided the cDNA or gDNA that served as material.

In the study's own analysis: Quantification of nucleated cells was approximated via reference gene primer amplification. Assay used: immunoSEQ multiplex PCR; TCRdb lists only in-frame clones, some missing. D and trimming were read from the DNA, whereas the V and J calls and clone size are those reported in that table. The sample has approximately 400,000 clones; roughly 90% are singletons. Trimming shortened V by 5 bases and J by 0 bases, and 11 bases separated the two germline ends. This CDR3 is 15 amino acids long. CDR1 and CDR2 from the germline V gene are MNHEY and SVGAGI. The chain employs TRBV6-5 and TRBJ2-1; possible D gene TRBD1, 6 bases. The sample taken for sequencing was peripheral blood. This TCR came from a man between 35 and 55 years old with acute or convalescent COVID-19. CDR3 nucleotides: TGTGCCAGCAGTCGTACAGGGAGCTCCTACAATGAGCAGTTCTTC. It translates to CASSRTGSSYNEQFF.